The TCR beta chain under discussion was sequenced for a study of monozygotic twins with inflammatory bowel disease. General study points: For repertoire similarity, concordant twins did not differ from discordant twins, possibly because power was limited. Variability in patient repertoires may have come partly from differing immunosuppressive treatments.

UMIs with a 6-nucleotide sample barcode were added by template switching. Following a re-call of the 5' RACE reads, TCRdb has one entry per CDR3 protein and lacks DNA. Recorded for this sample: 400,000 to 500,000 distinct CDR3 sequences. T cells were not sorted, and total RNA was isolated straight from whole blood. The CDR3 extends over 14 amino acids. In germline, CDR1 is LGHNA, CDR2 YSLEER. Concerning this clonotype: Its antigen remains unidentified.

The sequence derives from a human donor with ulcerative colitis or Crohn's disease, or a healthy co-twin of an affected twin (not recorded which). This chain joins TRBV4-3 and TRBJ2-1; lacking DNA, the TRBD2 call made by TCRdb goes unchecked. Input material: blood. The CDR3 here is CASSQAALGNEQFF.